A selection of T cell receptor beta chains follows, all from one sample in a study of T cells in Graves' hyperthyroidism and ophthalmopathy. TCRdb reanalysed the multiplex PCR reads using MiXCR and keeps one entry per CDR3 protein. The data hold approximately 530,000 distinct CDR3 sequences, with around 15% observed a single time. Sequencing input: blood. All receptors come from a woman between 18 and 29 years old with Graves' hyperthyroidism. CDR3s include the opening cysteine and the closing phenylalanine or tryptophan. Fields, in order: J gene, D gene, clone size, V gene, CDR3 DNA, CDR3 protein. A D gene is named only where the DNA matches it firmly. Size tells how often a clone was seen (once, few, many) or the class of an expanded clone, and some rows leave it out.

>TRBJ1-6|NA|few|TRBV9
TGTGCCAGCAGCGCCGGCGGGGTGGGTTCACCCCTCCACTTT
CASSAGGVGSPLHF
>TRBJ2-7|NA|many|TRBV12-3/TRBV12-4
TGTGCCAGCAGTTTATCAGGGCTCATCTACGAGCAGTACTTC
CASSLSGLIYEQYF
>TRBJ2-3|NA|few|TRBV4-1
TGCGCCAGCAGCCAAGGCCCGGACAGACTTAACACAGATACGCAGTATTTT
CASSQGPDRLNTDTQYF
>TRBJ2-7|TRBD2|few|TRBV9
TGTGCCAGCAGCGGAGGGACTAGCGGGGGGGTCCACGAGCAGTACTTC
CASSGGTSGGVHEQYF
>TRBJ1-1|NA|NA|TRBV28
TGTGCCAGCAACGGACGGGGGATGAACACTGAAGCTTTCTTT
CASNGRGMNTEAFF
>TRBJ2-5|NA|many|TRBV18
TGTGCCAGCGTCACGTCTGGACGGGCCCAGTACTTC
CASVTSGRAQYF
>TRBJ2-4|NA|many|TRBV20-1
TGCAGTGCTGCACAGGGGGGGGCCAAAAACATTCAGTACTTC
CSAAQGGAKNIQYF
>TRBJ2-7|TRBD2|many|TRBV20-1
TGCAGTGCTAGAGAGTTTAGCGGGAGCCCCTACGAGCAGTACTTC
CSAREFSGSPYEQYF
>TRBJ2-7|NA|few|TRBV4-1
TGCGCCAGCAGCCAAGGACAGGTCACCTACGAGCAGTACTTC
CASSQGQVTYEQYF
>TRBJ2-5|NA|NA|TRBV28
TGTGCCAGCAGTCAAACAAAAGGTGGCCAGGGGCCTACAATATCCCAAGAGACCCAGTACTTC
CASSQTKGGQGPTISQETQYF
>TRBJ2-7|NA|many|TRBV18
TGTGCCAGCTCACCGGGATCGGTCGTCAACGAGCAGTACTTC
CASSPGSVVNEQYF
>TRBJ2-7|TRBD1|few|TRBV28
TGTGCCAGCAGCTTAGGCCGGGTTGTTGGGACAGTGAACGAGCAGTACTTC
CASSLGRVVGTVNEQYF
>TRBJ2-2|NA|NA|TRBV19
TGTGCCAGTAGTACACCGGGGCGTGCCGGGGAGCTGTTTTTT
CASSTPGRAGELFF
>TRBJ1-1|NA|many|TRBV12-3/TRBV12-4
TGTGCCAGCAGTTTGAGGGACCATTCAGCTGAAGCTTTCTTT
CASSLRDHSAEAFF
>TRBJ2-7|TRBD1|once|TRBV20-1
TGCAGTGCTAGAGGCAGACTCAGGGGGTCGCTCCACGAGCAGTACTTC
CSARGRLRGSLHEQYF
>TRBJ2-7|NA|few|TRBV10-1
TGCGCCAGCAGTGAGACCAGGACGGGTACGTCGCAGTACTTC
CASSETRTGTSQYF
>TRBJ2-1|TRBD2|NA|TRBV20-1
TGCAGTGCAGAGAGACTAGCGGGAGGGGTCAATGAGCAGTTCTTC
CSAERLAGGVNEQFF
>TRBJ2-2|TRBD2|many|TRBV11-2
TGTGCCAGCAGCTTAACTAGCGGGTACACCGGGGAGCTGTTTTTT
CASSLTSGYTGELFF
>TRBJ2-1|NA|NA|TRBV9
TGTGCCAGCAGCGCCCAAACACCGGGACCATACAATGAGCAGTTCTTC
CASSAQTPGPYNEQFF
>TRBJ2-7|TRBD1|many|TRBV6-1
TGTGCCAGCAGTGAGGGACAGGAGGTCTACGAGCAGTACTTC
CASSEGQEVYEQYF
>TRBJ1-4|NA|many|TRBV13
TGTGCCAGCAGCTTGCGAACTAATGAAAAACTGTTTTTT
CASSLRTNEKLFF
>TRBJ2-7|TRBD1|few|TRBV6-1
TGTGCCAGCACCTCCCGGGACAGGGGGCCCTACGAGCAGTACTTC
CASTSRDRGPYEQYF
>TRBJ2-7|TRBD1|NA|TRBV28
TGTGCCAGCAGTCCACCGGACAGGGGTTACGAGCAGTACTTC
CASSPPDRGYEQYF
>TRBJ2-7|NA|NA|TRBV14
TGTGCCAGCAGCCAAGACATAGGGAACTACGAGCAGTACTTC
CASSQDIGNYEQYF
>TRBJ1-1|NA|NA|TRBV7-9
TGTGCCAGCAGTTACGGGGTCGACACTGAAGCTTTCTTT
CASSYGVDTEAFF
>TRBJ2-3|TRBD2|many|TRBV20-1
TGCAGTGCTAGAGTGGGGTATAGCGGGGGAAAAGATACGCAGTATTTT
CSARVGYSGGKDTQYF
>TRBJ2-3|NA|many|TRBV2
TGTGCCAGCATCACCGGGGTGAGCACAGATACGCAGTATTTT
CASITGVSTDTQYF
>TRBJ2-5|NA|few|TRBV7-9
TGTGCCAGCAGCTTGGGTTTTGGGGCCCAAGAGACCCAGTACTTC
CASSLGFGAQETQYF
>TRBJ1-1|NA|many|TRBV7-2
TGTGCCAGCAGCTCGGCCGGGACGCGGGGCACTGAAGCTTTCTTT
CASSSAGTRGTEAFF
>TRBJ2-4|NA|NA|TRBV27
TGTGCCAGCAGTTTAAAAGGGGGGTATGACAAAAACATTCAGTACTTC
CASSLKGGYDKNIQYF
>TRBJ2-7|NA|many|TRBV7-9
TGTGCCAGCAGCTTAGGAGAGACGCCCTACGAGCAGTACTTC
CASSLGETPYEQYF
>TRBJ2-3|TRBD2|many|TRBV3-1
TGTGCCAGCAGCCAAGACCTAGCGGGAACGTTACAAGATACGCAGTATTTT
CASSQDLAGTLQDTQYF
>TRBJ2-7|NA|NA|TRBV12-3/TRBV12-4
TGTGCCAGCAGTCATTTCGGGGGAAGCTCCGGGGAGCAGTACTTC
CASSHFGGSSGEQYF
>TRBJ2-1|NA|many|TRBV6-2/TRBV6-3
TGTGCCAGCAGTTATTCCCGGCCGTTTGGCAATGAGCAGTTCTTC
CASSYSRPFGNEQFF
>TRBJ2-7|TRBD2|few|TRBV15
TGTGCCACCAGCAGGACTAGCGGGGTCTACGAGCAGTACTTC
CATSRTSGVYEQYF
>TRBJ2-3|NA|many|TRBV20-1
TGCAGTGCAGGGGTCACAGATACGCAGTATTTT
CSAGVTDTQYF
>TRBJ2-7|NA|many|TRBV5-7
TGTGCCAGCAGCTACGAGCAGTACTTC
CASSYEQYF
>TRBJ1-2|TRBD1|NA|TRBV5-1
TGCGCCAGCAGCTTCGACAGGGGTTGGTACACCTTC
CASSFDRGWYTF
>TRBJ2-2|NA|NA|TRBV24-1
TGTGCCACCAGCCAGGCTTTCGCGAACACCGGGGAGCTGTTTTTT
CATSQAFANTGELFF
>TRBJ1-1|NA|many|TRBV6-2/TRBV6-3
TGTGCCAGCAGTTACTCTAAGGGTGGCGACACTGAAGCTTTCTTT
CASSYSKGGDTEAFF
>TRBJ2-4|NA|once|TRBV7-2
TGTGCCAGCAGTTTAAGCAGGGGTTACGTTGACATTCAGTACTTC
CASSLSRGYVDIQYF
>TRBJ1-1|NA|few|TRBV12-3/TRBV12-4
TGTGCCAGCACTCGGCGGGGCACTGAAGCTTTCTTT
CASTRRGTEAFF
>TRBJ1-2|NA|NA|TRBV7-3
TGTGCCAGCAGCTTACTCGACAGTCCCGGGAGATATGGCTACACCTTC
CASSLLDSPGRYGYTF
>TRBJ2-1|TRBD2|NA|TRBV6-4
TGTGCCAGCAGTGCGGGGACTAGCGATTACAATGAGCAGTTCTTC
CASSAGTSDYNEQFF
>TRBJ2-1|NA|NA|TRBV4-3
TGCGCCAGCAGTCAAGATATGACCGCGAGAGAGCAGTTCTTC
CASSQDMTAREQFF
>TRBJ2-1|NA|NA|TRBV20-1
TGCAGTCAGACGGGACTCTTCAATGAGCAGTTCTTC
CSQTGLFNEQFF
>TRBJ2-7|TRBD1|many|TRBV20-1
TGCAGTGCTAGTACAGGGGGGACCGAGCAGTACTTC
CSASTGGTEQYF
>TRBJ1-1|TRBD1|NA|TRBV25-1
TGTGCCAGAAGTGAATGGGGACAGGGGGAGCACACTGAAGCTTTCTTT
CARSEWGQGEHTEAFF
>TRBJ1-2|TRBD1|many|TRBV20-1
TGCAGTGCTAGCCTTGTGGGGACAGGGGGCGGCTATGGCTACACCTTC
CSASLVGTGGGYGYTF
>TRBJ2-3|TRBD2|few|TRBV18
TGTGCCAGCTCACCGGGGGGGATTGTCACAGATACGCAGTATTTT
CASSPGGIVTDTQYF
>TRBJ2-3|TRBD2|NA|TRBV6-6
TGTGCCAGCAGTTACCTACCCCGGAGCGGGGGTTTAGCGCAGTATTTT
CASSYLPRSGGLAQYF
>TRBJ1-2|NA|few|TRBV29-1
TGCAGCGTTGACGGCAGGGAGACTAACTATGGCTACACCTTC
CSVDGRETNYGYTF
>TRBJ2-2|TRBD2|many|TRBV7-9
TGTGCCAGCAGCTTACTCGAGGGGACTAGCGTCAGGGAGCTGTTTTTT
CASSLLEGTSVRELFF